This T cell receptor beta chain stems from a study of T cell responses to AZD1222 COVID-19 vaccine. Notes on the study in general: Nearly half of unique spike-specific TCRs reportedly avoided B.1.351 and B.1.1.7 mutated regions. The donors showed a predominance of white British ancestry and of females, with possible underestimation of clonal diversity. Spike was spanned by vaccine-associated CD4 TCRs, which were dominant at 160-218 and 743-854.

Comments on this clone: Its antigen is unidentified.

V was clipped by 1 base and J by 8 bases, with 17 bases between them. There are 15 residues in the CDR3. Germline V gene data show CDR1 as MGHRA and CDR2 as YSYEKL. The method was immunoSEQ multiplex PCR; TCRdb's version includes in-frame clones alone and lacks a portion of them. The sample lists approximately 120,000 clones; roughly 88% were seen once. Sequenced material: peripheral blood, taken on day 0 of AZD1222 vaccination. The receptor's source is an adult in good health. The V call is TRBV4-1, the J call TRBJ1-2, with D unresolved. CDR3 in DNA: TGCGCCAGCAGCCAAGCGGTGGGGAACGATAGGGGCTACACCTTC. Encoded protein: CASSQAVGNDRGYTF.